This TCR beta chain stems from a study of T cell changes during pregnancy in multiple sclerosis. Germline V CDR1 and CDR2: SGDLS, YYNGEE. V dropped 3 bases and J dropped 4; count of bases not matched to a gene: 4. This CDR3 is built from 15 residues. The method was immunoSEQ multiplex PCR; TCRdb's version includes in-frame clones alone and lacks a portion of them. The sample has about 61,000 clones, 93% seen once. This chain connects TRBV9 to TRBJ2-1; 10 positions agree with TRBD2. The source of this sequence is a female donor with multiple sclerosis, enrolled in a pregnancy study. The sample consisted of CD8+ T cells from peripheral blood mononuclear cells, taken in the third trimester of pregnancy. The CDR3 region is CASSASGRGYNEQFF. In nucleotides, the CDR3 is TGTGCCAGCAGCGCCAGCGGGAGGGGATACAATGAGCAGTTCTTC.